This TCR beta chain derives from a study of T cell changes during pregnancy in multiple sclerosis. Germline values: CDR1 SGHAT, CDR2 FQNNGV. The V and J ends lost 3 bases and 2 bases respectively, with 13 bases between them. CDR3 length: 16 residues. TCRdb keeps only in-frame clones here, not all; method: immunoSEQ multiplex PCR. The table has tens of thousands of clones, around 90% seen once. This clone was observed once. This TCR was sampled from a female donor in good health, enrolled as a control in a pregnancy study. The rearrangement joins TRBV11-2 to TRBJ1-4; D is perhaps TRBD1 (6 bases). The sample consisted of CD4+ T cells from peripheral blood mononuclear cells, taken after pregnancy. CDR3 residues: CASSLGARGTNEKLFF. The CDR3 bases are TGTGCCAGCAGCTTGGGGGCAAGGGGTACTAATGAAAAACTGTTTTTT.